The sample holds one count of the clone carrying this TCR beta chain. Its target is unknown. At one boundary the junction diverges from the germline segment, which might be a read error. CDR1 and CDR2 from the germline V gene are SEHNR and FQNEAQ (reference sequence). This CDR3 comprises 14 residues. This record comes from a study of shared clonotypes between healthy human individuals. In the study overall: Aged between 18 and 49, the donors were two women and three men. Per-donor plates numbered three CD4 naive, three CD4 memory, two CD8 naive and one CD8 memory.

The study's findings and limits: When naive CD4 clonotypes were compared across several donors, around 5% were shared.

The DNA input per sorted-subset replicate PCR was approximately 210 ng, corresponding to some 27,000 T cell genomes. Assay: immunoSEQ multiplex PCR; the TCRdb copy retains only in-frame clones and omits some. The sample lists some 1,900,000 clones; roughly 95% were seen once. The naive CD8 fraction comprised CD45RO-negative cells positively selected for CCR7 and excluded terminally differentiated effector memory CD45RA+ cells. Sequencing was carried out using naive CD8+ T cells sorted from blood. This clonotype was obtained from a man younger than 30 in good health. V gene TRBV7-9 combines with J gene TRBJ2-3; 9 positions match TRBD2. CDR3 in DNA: TGTGCCAGCAGCATAGCGGGGGCCACAGATACGCAGTATTTT. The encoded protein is CASSIAGATDTQYF.